The clone carrying this T cell receptor (beta chain) was counted between two and nine times. Its antigen remains unknown. Diagnostic decisions used clinical symptoms, serum thyroxine and TRAb, thyroid ultrasound and orbital computed tomography. Source material for PBMCs was over 8 ml fresh peripheral blood. There were TCR beta CDR3 regions amplified from RNA transcripts. A first-round RT-PCR of the TCR CDR3 used the HTBI primer set. A single record per CDR3 protein comes from TCRdb applying MiXCR to the multiplex PCR reads. The repertoire holds approximately 320,000 distinct CDR3 sequences, with roughly 15% as singletons. This sample is drawn from a study of T cells in Graves' hyperthyroidism and ophthalmopathy. Study-wide findings and caveats: A model of 13 V-J pairs discriminated ophthalmopathy from stable hyperthyroidism.

Looked up from germline, CDR1 is DFQATT and CDR2 is SNEGSKA (reference sequence). CDR3 length: 14 amino acids. Trimming stripped 2 bases from V and 2 bases from J, with 9 bases between. The TCR was taken from a man aged 25-45 years with Graves' hyperthyroidism. The sequenced sample was blood. The chain uses TRBV20-1 and TRBJ2-2; D not resolved. The CDR3 DNA reads as TGCAGTGCTAGACTTAGCTACAACACCGGGGAGCTGTTTTTT. Protein: CSARLSYNTGELFF.